This T cell receptor beta chain was documented in a study of shared clonotypes between healthy human individuals. The protocol was immunoSEQ multiplex PCR, while the TCRdb copy is restricted to in-frame clones and leaves out a portion. The repertoire holds approximately 2.1 million clones, with just over 90% as singletons. Sequenced: naive CD4+ T cells from PBMCs. Subset given: CD45RA+ positively selected. This clonotype was obtained from a man between 18 and 29 years old in good health. Some clones in this sample may be carry-over from other donors' samples.

The CDR3 here is CASSRVAGGSYNEQFF. The CDR3 bases are TGCGCCAGCAGCCGGGTAGCGGGAGGGTCCTACAATGAGCAGTTCTTC. J is TRBJ2-1 and V is TRBV4-1; 11 nucleotides line up with TRBD2. There are 16 residues in the CDR3. V was clipped by 4 bases and J by 1 base; unmatched bases: 3. CDR1 and CDR2 (germline): MGHRA, YSYEKL.